The following is a TCR beta chain sequence with its context. This clonotype has ten or more counts. The antigen this receptor binds is unknown. One base away there is no much larger clone; base qualities are not given. From the cysteine up to the phenylalanine, the CDR3 has a length of 13 residues. Of all the DNA, just the CDR3 is kept, 39 bases in frame from base 1. The trim is 6 bases for V and 4 bases for J, with a gap of 12 bases between the germline ends. From a lookup of the germline V gene, CDR1 and CDR2 are MNHEY and SVGEGT. TCR cDNA was made using 5'RACE template switching, a step that added a universal primer site and unique molecular identifiers. Priming for cDNA synthesis came from both the TCR alpha and TCR beta constant segments. Library amplification used two PCR steps, and the second PCR step added sample barcodes and sequencing adapters. Sequencing of libraries was performed on Illumina HiSeq 2500 (2x100 bp) or NovaSeq (2x150 bp). For the original study's pipeline: Demultiplexing of reads and collapsing into UMI consensus sequences were performed with MIGEC, and V(D)J alignment was carried out with MiXCR. Vaccine-responding clonotypes were defined with edgeR using replicate PBMC samples, requiring FDR below 0.01 and a log2 fold change above 5 up to day 15. Bulk clonotypes were assigned CD4 or CD8 identity according to which sequenced CD4 or CD8 repertoire held them at higher abundance. TCRdb applied fastp at Q25 and MiXCR to the public reads, then kept only in-frame beta chains. Rows are combined by CDR3 protein, so each entry shows the most common genes and DNA. In this record, the V and J calls reflect TCRdb's handling and not the investigators' own analysis. This sample comprises about 63,000 distinct CDR3 sequences, roughly 7.4% of them detected only once. The top ten clones comprise 35% to 45% of the sample.

The data stem from a study of T cells after yellow fever vaccination (dated by TCRdb to the late 2010s). With respect to the entire study: The SMART-Seq v4 Ultra Low Input RNA kit was used to prepare libraries from fractions with low cell numbers. To follow T-cell clones before and after primary and booster YFV17D yellow fever vaccination, bulk TCR alpha and beta repertoires were sequenced over time. Two healthy male donors made up the cohort, one aged 18 to 30 years and the other aged 30 to 39 years. Blood was collected at multiple timepoints before and after primary and secondary immunization, and bulk PBMC replicates and cell subsets were isolated. Results and caveats for the whole study, not just this receptor: Most clones expanded after primary vaccination were re-detected after the booster (around 96% of CD4 and roughly 87% of CD8), suggesting broad memory maintenance. Computational filtering was required because FACS-sorted repertoires could contain abundant contaminating clonotypes from the bulk population. A small fraction of clonotypes appeared in both the CD4 and CD8 compartments, likely as a result of convergent recombination. Compared with the primary T-cell response, the secondary T-cell response was weaker but faster, peaking on day 5 rather than day 15. The study included only a couple of donors, which limits how far the findings can be generalized.

The treatment or condition label, read with the paper, signifies: live attenuated yellow fever vaccine strain. A standard Ficoll-Paque protocol was used to isolate PBMCs from peripheral blood. Dynabeads CD4 and CD8 positive selection kits were used to isolate the CD4 and CD8 T-cell fractions. RNA was extracted with TriZol from bulk PBMCs, CD4 and CD8 fractions, and dextramer-positive and dextramer-negative fractions. The sample consisted of CD8+ T cells sorted from PBMCs, taken 15 days after the yellow fever booster vaccination. The TCR comes from a man aged 25 to 45 who received the YFV17D yellow fever vaccine. The sequence links TRBV6-2 or TRBV6-3 to TRBJ1-2; confidence is insufficient to name the D gene. The DNA is as follows: TGTGCCAGCAGCACCGGTCGGTCCTATGGCTACACCTTC. Its protein product is CASSTGRSYGYTF.